The 20 T cell receptor beta chains given below trace back to one sample, sequenced in a study of Graves' ophthalmopathy and Graves' hyperthyroidism. Researchers took RNA transcripts and amplified TCR beta CDR3 regions from them. RT-PCR in the first round used HTBI primers; a second-round multiplex PCR followed. MiXCR was run by TCRdb on the multiplex PCR reads, yielding one entry per CDR3 protein. The table lists about 230,000 distinct CDR3 sequences, 45% to 55% of them singletons. Sequences were obtained from peripheral blood. Receptors originate from an adult man with Graves' ophthalmopathy.

The genes are TRBV19 and TRBJ2-7; 11 positions agree with TRBD2. J lost 3 bases, V lost 4 bases, and 8 bases had no gene match. Germline CDR1 LNHDA, CDR2 SQIVND (reference sequence). This CDR3 contains 16 residues. DNA of the CDR3: TGTGCCAGTAGTACTAGCGGGAGGATTGGGAGCTACGAGCAGTACTTC. It encodes CASSTSGRIGSYEQYF.

This chain links TRBV2 with TRBJ1-5; D possibly corresponds to TRBD1 (6 bases). The CDR3 consists of 14 residues. The germline V and J ends were trimmed by 3 bases and 4 bases, with 10 bases remaining between them. The V gene's germline CDR1 is SNHLY and CDR2 FYNNEI. DNA for the CDR3: TGTGCCAGCAGTGAGGAAGGACAGAATCAGCCCCAGCATTTT. Translating gives CASSEEGQNQPQHF.

This chain connects TRBV5-6 to TRBJ2-1; 8 bases agree with TRBD2. The V segment lost 0 bases and the J segment 0 bases; nucleotides outside the gene matches: 2. From germline, CDR1 is SGHDT and CDR2 YYEEEE. This CDR3 comprises 16 residues. CDR3 residues: CASSLGGGSSYNEQFF. The CDR3 bases are TGTGCCAGCAGCTTGGGCGGGGGGAGCTCCTACAATGAGCAGTTCTTC.

The chain couples TRBV3-1 to TRBJ2-7; perhaps TRBD2 as D (6 bases). Trimming shortened V by 0 bases and J by 0 bases, and 15 bases separated the two germline ends. CDR1 and CDR2 (germline): LGHDT, YNNKEL (reference sequence). This CDR3 is built from 17 residues. The CDR3 protein is CASSQDYEGGFSYEQYF. CDR3 DNA: TGTGCCAGCAGCCAAGACTACGAGGGAGGCTTCTCCTACGAGCAGTACTTC.

The rearrangement uses TRBV6-6 and TRBJ1-2; TRBD1 might be the D (5 bases). The CDR3 loop spans 14 amino acids. Trimming took 5 bases from V and 6 from J, leaving 16 bases between them. In germline, CDR1 is MNHNY, CDR2 SVGAGI (reference sequence). The CDR3 spells CASSDSAGYDGYTF. The CDR3, as DNA: TGTGCCAGCAGTGATTCGGCAGGGTACGATGGCTACACCTTC.

This clonotype was counted between two and nine times. CDR3 bases: TGTGCCATCAGTTCGGGGATGGAAGCTTTCTTT. This sequence encodes CAISSGMEAFF. The chain employs TRBV10-3 and TRBJ1-1, with unresolved D. The germline V gene encodes CDR1 ENHRY and CDR2 SYGVKD. Deletions cut 5 bases from V and 8 bases from J, with 9 bases between. The CDR3 has 11 residues.

V usage is TRBV2 and J usage is TRBJ1-4; 11 positions match TRBD1. The CDR3 spans 17 residues. The trim removed 6 bases at V and 0 bases at J, leaving 6 bases unmatched. Germline CDR1 is SNHLY and CDR2 is FYNNEI. The CDR3 region is CASSVGQGASTNEKLFF. DNA of the CDR3: TGTGCCAGCAGCGTCGGACAGGGGGCTTCAACTAATGAAAAACTGTTTTTT.

The chain joins TRBV5-1 to TRBJ1-1, with TRBD1 matching over 11 bases. The germline V gene encodes CDR1 SGHRS and CDR2 YFSETQ. J lost 2 bases, V lost 4 bases, and 1 base had no gene match. This CDR3 has 14 residues. The CDR3 sequence: CASSGQGANTEAFF. In nucleotides, the CDR3 is TGCGCCAGCAGCGGACAGGGGGCCAACACTGAAGCTTTCTTT.

The sample holds a few counts of this clonotype. This chain joins TRBV7-9 and TRBJ1-3; D not certain. The V end was cut by 5 bases, the J end by 0 bases, with 8 bases between. From germline, CDR1 is SEHNR and CDR2 FQNEAQ (reference sequence). The CDR3 is 14 residues long. For the CDR3, the DNA is TGTGCCAGCAGCCCAGGCTCCTCTGGAAACACCATATATTTT. Its translation is CASSPGSSGNTIYF.

This chain links TRBV4-1 with TRBJ2-7, with D perhaps TRBD2 (6 bases). This CDR3 is built from 18 residues. CDR1 and CDR2 (germline): MGHRA, YSYEKL. V shed 2 bases and J shed 6 bases, with 26 bases lying between them. CDR3 sequence (DNA): TGCGCCAGCAGCCAAAGGTGGAGGGCTGGGGGTACGACTGGCGAGCAGTACTTC. This encodes CASSQRWRAGGTTGEQYF.

This clonotype has just a few counts. The V and J genes are TRBV15 and TRBJ1-1; a weak D match, TRBD1 (5 bases). The germline CDR1 and CDR2 sequences are LNHNV and YYDKDF (reference sequence). This CDR3 is built from 13 residues. The V end lost 8 bases, the J end lost 0 bases, and 10 bases lay between the germline ends. The CDR3 DNA reads as TGTGCCACCCAGACAGATATGAACACTGAAGCTTTCTTT. Protein: CATQTDMNTEAFF. Using reference TRBV15 and TRBJ1-1 for the parts outside the CDR3, the full variable domain is DAMVIQNPRYQVTQFGKPVTLSCSQTLNHNVMYWYQQKSSQAPKLLFHYYDKDFNNEADTPDNFQSRRPNTSFCFLDIRSPGLGDTAMYLCATQTDMNTEAFFGQGTRLTVV.

The chain recombines TRBV19 with TRBJ1-4, with D unclear. The ends were cut back, 7 bases at V and 0 bases at J, with 12 bases in the middle. The V gene's germline CDR1 is LNHDA and CDR2 SQIVND (reference sequence). CDR3 length equals 15 residues. This CDR3 is CASTTREATNEKLFF. As DNA, the CDR3 is TGTGCCAGTACCACCCGAGAGGCAACTAATGAAAAACTGTTTTTT.

Concerning this clonotype: Possible read error: a much larger clone is one base away. The CDR3 spells CAVGEPGGGYTF. CDR3 nucleotide sequence: TGTGCCGTCGGCGAGCCAGGGGGTGGCTACACCTTC. This rearrangement joins TRBV10-3 to TRBJ1-2; 7 nucleotides match TRBD1. V was clipped by 11 bases and J by 7 bases; unmatched bases: 10. Germline lookup yields CDR1 ENHRY and CDR2 SYGVKD. This CDR3 has 12 amino acids.

The chain joins TRBV6-1 to TRBJ2-6; D is uncertain. V was cut by 0 bases and J by 0 bases, with 6 bases left in between. The CDR3 contains 16 residues. The germline V gene has CDR1 MNHNS and CDR2 SASEGT. The CDR3 here is CASSEARNSGANVLTF. CDR3 sequence (DNA): TGTGCCAGCAGTGAAGCGCGGAACTCTGGGGCCAACGTCCTGACTTTC.

In this sample, this clonotype turned up a few times. The chain joins TRBV25-1 to TRBJ2-5, with 7 positions matching TRBD2. Unmatched junction bases numbered 5, after V lost 5 bases and J lost 2 bases. The CDR3 has 14 amino acids. Germline loops: CDR1 MGHDK, CDR2 SYGVNS. CDR3 sequence reads: CASSPSGIQETQYF. For the CDR3, the DNA is TGTGCCAGCAGTCCAAGCGGGATTCAAGAGACCCAGTACTTC.

In this sample, this clonotype turned up a few times. This chain links TRBV5-6 with TRBJ1-6; D may be TRBD1 (6 bases). The CDR3 sequence is 16 residues long. Trimming removed 3 bases from V and 2 bases from J, with 12 bases in between. Germline V gene data show CDR1 as SGHDT and CDR2 as YYEEEE. The chain's CDR3 is CASSSDRTTYNSPLHF. In DNA, the CDR3 is TGTGCCAGCAGCTCCGACAGGACAACCTATAATTCACCCCTCCACTTT.

The rearrangement joins TRBV28 to TRBJ1-1, with D perhaps matching TRBD1 (6 bases). The V and J ends lost 4 bases and 8 bases respectively, with 14 bases between them. The CDR3 covers 13 residues. CDR1 is MDHEN, CDR2 SYDVKM, per germline. CDR3 residues: CASSSPPDSEAFF. DNA for the CDR3: TGTGCCAGCAGTTCTCCGCCGGACAGCGAAGCTTTCTTT.

This clonotype was observed a handful of times. The chain is built from TRBV24-1 and TRBJ1-1, with D uncertain. The germline CDR1 and CDR2 sequences are KGHDR and SFDVKD. The CDR3 consists of 15 residues. V lost 3 bases, J lost 6 bases, and 16 bases lay in between. DNA of the CDR3: TGTGCCACCAGTGATACGGGATCTCATACCCCTGAAGCTTTCTTT. Its protein product is CATSDTGSHTPEAFF.

This clonotype was picked up one time. J is TRBJ1-1 and V is TRBV2, with TRBD1 as a possible D gene (5 bases). Trimming cost V 6 bases and J 5 bases, with 16 bases left between them. The CDR3 length is 14 residues. In germline, CDR1 is SNHLY, CDR2 FYNNEI. In nucleotides, the CDR3 is TGTGCCAGCAGCTGGAGAGGGGATGGGACTGAAGCTTTCTTT. Its translation is CASSWRGDGTEAFF.

The chain combines TRBV7-8 with TRBJ1-4; possible D gene TRBD1, 6 bases. Between the trimmed V and J ends, which lost 6 bases and 0 bases, there was a span of 11 bases. There are 15 residues in the CDR3. Germline loops: CDR1 SGHVS, CDR2 FQNEAQ. DNA for the CDR3: TGTGCCAGCAGTAACTCAGGGGCAACTAATGAAAAACTGTTTTTT. Translated: CASSNSGATNEKLFF.